Sequencing of this T cell receptor (beta chain) was carried out in a study of OX40 agonist ivuxolimab in advanced cancers. Using immunoSEQ multiplex PCR, the repertoire was profiled, and TCRdb retains in-frame clones only, with some absent. The sample contains some 85,000 clones, 91% of which appear only once. This CDR3 has 12 residues. The germline V gene has CDR1 MNHEY and CDR2 SMNVEV (reference sequence). V lost 1 base to trimming and J lost 5 bases, with 4 bases between them. Sequenced here: CD4+ or CD8+ T cells sorted from blood, sampled in a trial of the OX40 agonist ivuxolimab. The rearrangement uses TRBV27 and TRBJ2-3; no clear D. The clonotype was recovered from an adult with an advanced solid tumor such as melanoma, head and neck, liver or kidney cancer. The CDR3 DNA is TGTGCCAGCAGTTTATGGGGAGATACGCAGTATTTT. Its protein product is CASSLWGDTQYF.